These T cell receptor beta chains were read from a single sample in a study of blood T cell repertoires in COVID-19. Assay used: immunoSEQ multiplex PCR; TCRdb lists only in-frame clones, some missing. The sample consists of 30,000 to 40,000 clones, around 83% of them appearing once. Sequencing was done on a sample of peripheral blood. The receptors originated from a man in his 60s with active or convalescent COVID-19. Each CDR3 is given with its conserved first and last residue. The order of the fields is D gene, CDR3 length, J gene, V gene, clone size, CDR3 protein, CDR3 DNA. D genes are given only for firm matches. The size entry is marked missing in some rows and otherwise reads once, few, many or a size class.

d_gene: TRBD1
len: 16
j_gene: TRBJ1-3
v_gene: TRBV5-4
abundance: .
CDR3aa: CASSTDRGKFGNTIYF
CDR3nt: TGTGCCAGCAGTACAGACAGGGGAAAATTTGGAAACACCATATATTTT

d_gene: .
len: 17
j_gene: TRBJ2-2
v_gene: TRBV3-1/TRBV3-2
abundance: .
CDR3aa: CASSPTAGKRNTGELFF
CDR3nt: TGTGCCAGCAGCCCGACGGCGGGGAAGAGGAACACCGGGGAGCTGTTTTTT

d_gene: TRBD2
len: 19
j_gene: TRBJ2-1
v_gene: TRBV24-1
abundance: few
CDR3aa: CATSDSLLTSGSSYNEQFF
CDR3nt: TGTGCCACCAGTGATTCACTCCTCACTAGCGGGAGCTCCTACAATGAGCAGTTCTTC

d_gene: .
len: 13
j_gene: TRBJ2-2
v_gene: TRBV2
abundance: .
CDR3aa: CASSEALVGELFF
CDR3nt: TGTGCCAGCAGTGAAGCGTTAGTCGGGGAGCTGTTTTTT

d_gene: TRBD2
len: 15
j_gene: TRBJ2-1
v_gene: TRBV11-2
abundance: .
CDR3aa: CASSLGFTGGWEQFF
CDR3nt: TGTGCCAGCAGCTTAGGGTTCACGGGAGGGTGGGAGCAGTTCTTC

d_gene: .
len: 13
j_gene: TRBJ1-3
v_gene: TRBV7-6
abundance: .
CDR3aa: CASSPRAGNTIYF
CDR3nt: TGTGCCAGCAGCCCTAGAGCAGGAAACACCATATATTTT

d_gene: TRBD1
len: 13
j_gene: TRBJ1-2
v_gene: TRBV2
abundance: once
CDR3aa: CASKRTGPYGYTF
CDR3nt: TGTGCCAGCAAAAGGACAGGGCCCTATGGCTACACCTTC

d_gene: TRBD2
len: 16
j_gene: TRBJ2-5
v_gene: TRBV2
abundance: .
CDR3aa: CASSRSGRAGGETQYF
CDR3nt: TGTGCCAGCAGCCGTAGCGGGAGGGCCGGGGGAGAGACCCAGTACTTC

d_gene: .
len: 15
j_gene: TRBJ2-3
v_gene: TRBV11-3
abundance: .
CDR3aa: CASSLGDSQTDTQYF
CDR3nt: TGTGCCAGCAGCTTAGGGGACTCCCAAACAGATACGCAGTATTTT

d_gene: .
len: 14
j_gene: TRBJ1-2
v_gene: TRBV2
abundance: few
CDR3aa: CASSSGTPPYGYTF
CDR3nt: TGTGCCAGCAGTTCCGGGACACCACCCTATGGCTACACCTTC

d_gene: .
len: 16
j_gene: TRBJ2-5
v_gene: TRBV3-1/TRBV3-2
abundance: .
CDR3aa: CASSQEAGKLQETQYF
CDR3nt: TGTGCCAGCAGCCAAGAAGCAGGGAAGCTCCAAGAGACCCAGTACTTC

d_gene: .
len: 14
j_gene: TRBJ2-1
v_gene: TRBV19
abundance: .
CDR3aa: CASSPERASNEQFF
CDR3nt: TGTGCCAGTAGTCCTGAGAGGGCCTCAAATGAGCAGTTCTTC

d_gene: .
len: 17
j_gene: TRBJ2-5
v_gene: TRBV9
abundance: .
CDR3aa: CASSVGGGSHPTETQYF
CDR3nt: TGTGCCAGCAGCGTAGGCGGAGGCAGCCACCCCACAGAGACCCAGTACTTC

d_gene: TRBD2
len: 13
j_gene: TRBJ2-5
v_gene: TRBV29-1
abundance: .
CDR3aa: CSVVGTTQETQYF
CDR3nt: TGCAGCGTTGTCGGGACTACACAAGAGACCCAGTACTTC

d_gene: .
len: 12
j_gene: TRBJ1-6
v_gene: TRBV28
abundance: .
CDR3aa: CASSKGVTPLHF
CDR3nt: TGTGCCAGCAGTAAAGGGGTGACACCCCTCCACTTT

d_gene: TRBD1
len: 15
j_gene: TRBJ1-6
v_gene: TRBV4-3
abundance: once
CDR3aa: CASSLGTALNSPLHF
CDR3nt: TGCGCCAGCAGCCTCGGGACAGCTCTAAATTCACCCCTCCACTTT

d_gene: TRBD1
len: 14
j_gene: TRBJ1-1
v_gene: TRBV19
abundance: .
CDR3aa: CASRRQGAGTEAFF
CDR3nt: TGTGCCAGTAGAAGACAGGGGGCCGGCACTGAAGCTTTCTTT

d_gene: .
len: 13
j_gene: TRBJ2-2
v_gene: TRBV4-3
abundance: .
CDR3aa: CASSQALTGELFF
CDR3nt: TGCGCCAGCAGCCAAGCCCTCACCGGGGAGCTGTTTTTT

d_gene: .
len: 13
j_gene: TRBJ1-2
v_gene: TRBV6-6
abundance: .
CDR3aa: CANAPTGLYGYTF
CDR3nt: TGTGCCAACGCGCCGACAGGACTTTATGGCTACACCTTC

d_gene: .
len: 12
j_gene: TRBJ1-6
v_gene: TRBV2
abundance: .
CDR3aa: CASSEFGSPLHF
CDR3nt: TGTGCCAGCAGTGAATTCGGTTCACCCCTCCACTTT

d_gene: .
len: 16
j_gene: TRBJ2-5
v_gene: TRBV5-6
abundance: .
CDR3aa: CASSLSPADIQETQYF
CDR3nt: TGTGCCAGCAGCTTGTCCCCAGCAGACATTCAAGAGACCCAGTACTTC

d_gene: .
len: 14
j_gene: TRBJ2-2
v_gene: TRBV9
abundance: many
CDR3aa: CASSPGGVTGELFF
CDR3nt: TGTGCCAGCAGCCCTGGAGGGGTTACCGGGGAGCTGTTTTTT

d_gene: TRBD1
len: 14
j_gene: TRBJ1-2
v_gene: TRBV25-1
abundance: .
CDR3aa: CASSPTGDFYGYTF
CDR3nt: TGTGCCAGCAGCCCGACAGGGGACTTCTATGGCTACACCTTC

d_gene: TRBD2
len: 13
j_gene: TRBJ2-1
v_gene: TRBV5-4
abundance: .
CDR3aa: CASSQQTSGEQFF
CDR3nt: TGTGCCAGCAGCCAACAGACTAGCGGTGAGCAGTTCTTC

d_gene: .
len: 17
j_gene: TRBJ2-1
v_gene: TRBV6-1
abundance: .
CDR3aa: CASSDGAGRPSYNEQFF
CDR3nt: TGTGCCAGCAGTGATGGGGCTGGGAGGCCCTCCTACAATGAGCAGTTCTTC

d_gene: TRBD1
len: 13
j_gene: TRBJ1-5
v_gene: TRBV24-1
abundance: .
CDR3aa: CATRGQGNQPQHF
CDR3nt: TGTGCCACCAGGGGACAGGGCAATCAGCCCCAGCATTTT

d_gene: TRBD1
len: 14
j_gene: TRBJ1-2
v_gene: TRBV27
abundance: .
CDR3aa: CASSPNRGQVGYTF
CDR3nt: TGTGCCAGCAGTCCCAACAGGGGGCAGGTTGGCTACACCTTC

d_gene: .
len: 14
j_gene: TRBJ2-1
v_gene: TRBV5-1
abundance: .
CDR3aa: CASWSGYSYNEQFF
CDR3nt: TGCGCCAGCTGGAGCGGCTACTCCTACAATGAGCAGTTCTTC

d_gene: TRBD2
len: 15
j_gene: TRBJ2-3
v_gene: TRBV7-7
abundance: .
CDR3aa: CASSSLAGSTDTQYF
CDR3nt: TGTGCCAGCAGCTCATTAGCGGGCAGCACAGATACGCAGTATTTT

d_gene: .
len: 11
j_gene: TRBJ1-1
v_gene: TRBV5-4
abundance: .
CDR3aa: CASQANTEAFF
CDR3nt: TGTGCCTCCCAGGCTAACACTGAAGCTTTCTTT

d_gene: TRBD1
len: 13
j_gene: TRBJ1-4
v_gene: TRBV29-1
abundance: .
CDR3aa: CSAEDRGGEKLFF
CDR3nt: TGCAGCGCCGAGGACAGGGGCGGGGAAAAACTGTTTTTT

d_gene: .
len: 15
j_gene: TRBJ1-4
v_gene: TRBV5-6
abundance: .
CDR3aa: CASSHSAIFNEKLFF
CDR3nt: TGTGCCAGCAGCCATAGCGCCATATTTAATGAAAAACTGTTTTTT

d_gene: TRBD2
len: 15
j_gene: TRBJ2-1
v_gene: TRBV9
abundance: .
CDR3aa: CASSIDGLGYNEQFF
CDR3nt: TGTGCCAGCAGCATCGATGGACTAGGCTACAATGAGCAGTTCTTC

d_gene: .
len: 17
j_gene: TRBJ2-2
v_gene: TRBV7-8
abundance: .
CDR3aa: CASSPSWWASNTGELFF
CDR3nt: TGTGCCAGCAGCCCCAGTTGGTGGGCGTCGAACACCGGGGAGCTGTTTTTT

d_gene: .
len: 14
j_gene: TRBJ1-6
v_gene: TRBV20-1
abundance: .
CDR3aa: CSASEAGVGSPLHF
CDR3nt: TGCAGTGCTAGTGAGGCCGGGGTAGGGTCACCCCTCCACTTT

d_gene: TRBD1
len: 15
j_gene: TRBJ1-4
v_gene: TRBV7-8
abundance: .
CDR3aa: CASSLHRDRAEKLFF
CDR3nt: TGTGCCAGCAGCTTACACCGGGACAGGGCTGAAAAACTGTTTTTT

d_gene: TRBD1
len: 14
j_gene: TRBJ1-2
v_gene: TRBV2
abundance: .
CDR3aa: CASRKGTAAYGYTF
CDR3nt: TGTGCCAGCAGAAAGGGGACAGCCGCCTATGGCTACACCTTC

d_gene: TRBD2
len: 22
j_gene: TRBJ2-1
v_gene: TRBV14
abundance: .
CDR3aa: CASSQSFPGLAGGMRSYNEQFF
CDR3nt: TGTGCCAGCAGCCAATCTTTTCCGGGACTAGCGGGAGGAATGAGGTCCTACAATGAGCAGTTCTTC

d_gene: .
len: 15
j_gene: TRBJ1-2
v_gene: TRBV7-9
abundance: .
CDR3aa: CASSSAEGVVYGYTF
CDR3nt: TGTGCCAGCAGCTCCGCCGAGGGGGTCGTGTATGGCTACACCTTC

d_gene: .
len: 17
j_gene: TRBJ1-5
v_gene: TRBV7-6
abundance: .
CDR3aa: CASSLAVAQGSNQPQHF
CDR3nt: TGTGCCAGCAGCTTAGCTGTTGCCCAGGGAAGCAATCAGCCCCAGCATTTT

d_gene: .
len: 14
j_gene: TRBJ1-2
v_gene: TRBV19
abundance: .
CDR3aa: CASSRTGYNYGYTF
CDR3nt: TGTGCCAGTAGTCGAACAGGGTACAACTATGGCTACACCTTC

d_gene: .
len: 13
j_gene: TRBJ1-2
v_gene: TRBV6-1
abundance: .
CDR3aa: CASSEAFNYGYTF
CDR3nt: TGTGCCAGCAGTGAAGCCTTTAACTATGGCTACACCTTC

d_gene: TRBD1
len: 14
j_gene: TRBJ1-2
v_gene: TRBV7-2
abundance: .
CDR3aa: CASSLSSGGYGYTF
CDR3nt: TGTGCCAGCAGCTTATCGTCAGGGGGCTATGGCTACACCTTC

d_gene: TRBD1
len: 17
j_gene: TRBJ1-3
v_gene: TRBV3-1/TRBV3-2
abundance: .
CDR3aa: CASSQRRTGGSGNTIYF
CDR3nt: TGTGCCAGCAGCCAACGCCGAACAGGGGGCTCCGGAAACACCATATATTTT

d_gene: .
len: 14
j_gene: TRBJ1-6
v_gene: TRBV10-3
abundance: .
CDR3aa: CAISVSEVDSPLHF
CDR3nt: TGTGCCATCAGTGTCTCGGAGGTTGATTCACCCCTCCACTTT